This paragraph reports one T cell receptor beta chain. The antigen is undetermined. Time point reported: persistent/refractory GD, antithyroid drugs over 5 years with positive TRAb. There was RNA extracted from PBMCs, and the TCR library was made from it. This sample was taken from a study of regulatory T cells in long-lasting Graves disease. Arm-PCR of CDR3 regions and iRepertoire HTBI primers were the basis on which TCR beta libraries were built. TCRdb ran MiXCR on the multiplex PCR reads and lists one entry per CDR3 protein. This sample yields 450,000 or so distinct CDR3 sequences, of which more than 20% are seen a single time; over 7.5% belongs to the top ten. General study points: Those with persistent Graves' had less TCR diversity than newly diagnosed patients.

Sequences were derived from peripheral blood mononuclear cells (PBMCs), sampled when the disease was refractory, from a patient treated with antithyroid drugs. The TCR comes from a female donor with Graves disease.

Written as DNA, the CDR3 is TGTGCCTGGAGTCCTCAGGGGTGGGGTCGAAACACTGAAGCTTTCTTT. It codes for CAWSPQGWGRNTEAFF. The gene calls are TRBV30 and TRBJ1-1, with D possibly matching TRBD1 (6 bases). The CDR3 contains 16 residues. Between the trimmed V and J ends, which lost 2 bases and 2 bases, there was a span of 18 bases. Germline CDR1 is GTSNPN and CDR2 is SVGIG (reference sequence). Variable domain in full (rest from reference TRBV30 and TRBJ1-1): SQTIHQWPATLVQPVGSPLSLECTVEGTSNPNLYWYRQAAGRGLQLLFYSVGIGQISSEVPQNLSASRPQDRQFILSSKKLLLSDSGFYLCAWSPQGWGRNTEAFFGQGTRLTVV.